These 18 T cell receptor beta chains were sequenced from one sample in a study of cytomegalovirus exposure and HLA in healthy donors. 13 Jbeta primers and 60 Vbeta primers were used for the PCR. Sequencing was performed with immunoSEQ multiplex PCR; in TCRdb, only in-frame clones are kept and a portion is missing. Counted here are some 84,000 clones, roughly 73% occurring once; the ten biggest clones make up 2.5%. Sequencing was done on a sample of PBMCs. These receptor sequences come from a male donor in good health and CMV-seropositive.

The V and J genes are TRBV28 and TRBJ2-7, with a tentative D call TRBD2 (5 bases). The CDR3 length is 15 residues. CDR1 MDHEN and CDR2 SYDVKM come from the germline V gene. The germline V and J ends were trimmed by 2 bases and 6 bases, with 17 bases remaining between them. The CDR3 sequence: CASSLGLRSLSEQYF. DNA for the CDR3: TGTGCCAGCAGTTTAGGACTTAGGAGCCTCAGCGAGCAGTACTTC.

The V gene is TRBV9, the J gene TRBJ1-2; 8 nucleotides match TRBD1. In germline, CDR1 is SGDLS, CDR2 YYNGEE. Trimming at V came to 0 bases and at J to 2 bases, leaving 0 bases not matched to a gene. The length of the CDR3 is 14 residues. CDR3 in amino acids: CASSVGQGNYGYTF. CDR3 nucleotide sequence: TGTGCCAGCAGCGTAGGACAGGGGAACTATGGCTACACCTTC.

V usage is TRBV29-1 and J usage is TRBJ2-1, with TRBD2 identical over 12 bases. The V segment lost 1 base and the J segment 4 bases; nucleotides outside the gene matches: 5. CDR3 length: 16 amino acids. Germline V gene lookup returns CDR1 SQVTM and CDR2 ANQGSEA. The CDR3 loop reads CSVEGGLAGLYNEQFF. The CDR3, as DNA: TGCAGCGTTGAAGGAGGACTAGCGGGATTATACAATGAGCAGTTCTTC.

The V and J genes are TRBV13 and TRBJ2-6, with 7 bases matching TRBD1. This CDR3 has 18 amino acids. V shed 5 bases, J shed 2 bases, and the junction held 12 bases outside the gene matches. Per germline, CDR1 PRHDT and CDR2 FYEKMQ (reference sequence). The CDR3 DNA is TGTGCCAGCAGCACCGGGGCCAGGGGGAAGGCTGGGGCCAACGTCCTGACTTTC. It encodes CASSTGARGKAGANVLTF. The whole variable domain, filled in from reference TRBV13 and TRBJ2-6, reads AAGVIQSPRHLIKEKRETATLKCYPIPRHDTVYWYQQGPGQDPQFLISFYEKMQSDKGSIPDRFSAQQFSDYHSELNMSSLELGDSALYFCASSTGARGKAGANVLTFGAGSRLTVL.

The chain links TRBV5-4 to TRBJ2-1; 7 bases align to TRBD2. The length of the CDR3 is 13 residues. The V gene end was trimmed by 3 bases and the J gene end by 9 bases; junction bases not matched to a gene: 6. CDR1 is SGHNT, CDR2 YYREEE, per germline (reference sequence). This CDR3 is CASSSTSSFEQFF. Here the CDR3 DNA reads TGTGCCAGCAGCTCGACTAGCAGTTTTGAGCAGTTCTTC.

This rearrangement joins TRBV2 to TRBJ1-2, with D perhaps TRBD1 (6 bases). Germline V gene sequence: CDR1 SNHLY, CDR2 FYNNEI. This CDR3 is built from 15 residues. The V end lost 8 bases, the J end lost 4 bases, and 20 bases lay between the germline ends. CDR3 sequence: CASRSPRGAFYGYTF. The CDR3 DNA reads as TGTGCCAGCCGATCTCCCAGGGGCGCTTTCTATGGCTACACCTTC. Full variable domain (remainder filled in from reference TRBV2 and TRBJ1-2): EPEVTQTPSHQVTQMGQEVILRCVPISNHLYFYWYRQILGQKVEFLVSFYNNEISEKSEIFDDQFSVERPDGSNFTLKIRSTKLEDSAMYFCASRSPRGAFYGYTFGSGTRLTVV.

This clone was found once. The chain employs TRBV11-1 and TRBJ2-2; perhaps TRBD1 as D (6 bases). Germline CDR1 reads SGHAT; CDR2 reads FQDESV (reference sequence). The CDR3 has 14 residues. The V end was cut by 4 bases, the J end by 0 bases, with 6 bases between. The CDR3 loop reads CASSWTANTGELFF. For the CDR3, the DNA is TGTGCCAGCAGCTGGACAGCGAACACCGGGGAGCTGTTTTTT. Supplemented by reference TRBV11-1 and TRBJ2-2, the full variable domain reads EAEVAQSPRYKITEKSQAVAFWCDPISGHATLYWYRQILGQGPELLVQFQDESVVDDSQLPKDRFSAERLKGVDSTLKIQPAELGDSAMYLCASSWTANTGELFFGEGSRLTVL.

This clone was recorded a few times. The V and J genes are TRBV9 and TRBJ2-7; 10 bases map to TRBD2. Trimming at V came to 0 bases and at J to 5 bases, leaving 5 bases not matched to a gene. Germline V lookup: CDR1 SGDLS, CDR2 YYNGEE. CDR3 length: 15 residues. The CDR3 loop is CASSVAGGTSDEQYF. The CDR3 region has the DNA TGTGCCAGCAGCGTAGCGGGTGGGACTAGCGACGAGCAGTACTTC.

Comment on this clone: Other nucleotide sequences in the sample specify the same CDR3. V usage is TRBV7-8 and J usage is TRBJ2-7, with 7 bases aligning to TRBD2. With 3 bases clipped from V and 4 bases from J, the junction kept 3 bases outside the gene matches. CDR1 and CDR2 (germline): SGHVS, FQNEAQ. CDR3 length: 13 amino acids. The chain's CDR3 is CASSFGGLYEQYF. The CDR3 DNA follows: TGTGCCAGCAGCTTCGGGGGGTTATACGAGCAGTACTTC.

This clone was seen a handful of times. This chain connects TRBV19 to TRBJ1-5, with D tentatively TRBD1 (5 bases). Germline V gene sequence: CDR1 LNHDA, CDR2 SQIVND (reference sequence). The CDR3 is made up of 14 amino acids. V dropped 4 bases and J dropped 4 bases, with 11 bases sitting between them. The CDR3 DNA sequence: TGTGCCAGTAGTACTCAGGGTTGGAATCAGCCCCAGCATTTT. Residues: CASSTQGWNQPQHF.

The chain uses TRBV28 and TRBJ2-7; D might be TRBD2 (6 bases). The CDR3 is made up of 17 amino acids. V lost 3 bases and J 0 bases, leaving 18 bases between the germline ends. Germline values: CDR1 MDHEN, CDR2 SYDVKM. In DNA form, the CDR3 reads TGTGCCAGCAGTTTCCCCTTGGGGGGAGAGCCCTCCTACGAGCAGTACTTC. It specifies CASSFPLGGEPSYEQYF.

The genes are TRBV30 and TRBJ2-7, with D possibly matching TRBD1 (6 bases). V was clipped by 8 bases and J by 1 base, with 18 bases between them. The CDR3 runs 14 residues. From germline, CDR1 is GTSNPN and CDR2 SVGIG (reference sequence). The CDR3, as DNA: TGTGCCCACCAACCGGGACACACTTCCTACGAGCAGTACTTC. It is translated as CAHQPGHTSYEQYF.

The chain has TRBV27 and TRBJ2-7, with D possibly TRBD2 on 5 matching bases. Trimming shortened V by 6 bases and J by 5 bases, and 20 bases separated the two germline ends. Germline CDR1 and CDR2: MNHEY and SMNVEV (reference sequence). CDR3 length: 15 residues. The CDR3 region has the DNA TGTGCCAGCAGCCTAGCCCCGCTACAATTCAACGAGCAGTACTTC. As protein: CASSLAPLQFNEQYF.

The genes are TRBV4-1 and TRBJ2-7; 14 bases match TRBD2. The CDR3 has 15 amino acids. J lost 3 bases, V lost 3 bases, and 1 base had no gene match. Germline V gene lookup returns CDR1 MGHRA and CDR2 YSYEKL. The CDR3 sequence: CASSQGLAGDYEQYF. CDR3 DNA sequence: TGCGCCAGCAGCCAGGGACTAGCGGGAGACTACGAGCAGTACTTC.

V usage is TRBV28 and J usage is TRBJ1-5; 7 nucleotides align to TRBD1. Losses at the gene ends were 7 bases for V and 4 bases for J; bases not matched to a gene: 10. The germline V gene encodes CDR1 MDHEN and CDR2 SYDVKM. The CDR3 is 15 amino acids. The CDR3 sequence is CASIPRGAPNQPQHF. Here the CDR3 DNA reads TGTGCCAGCATCCCCAGGGGGGCCCCGAATCAGCCCCAGCATTTT.

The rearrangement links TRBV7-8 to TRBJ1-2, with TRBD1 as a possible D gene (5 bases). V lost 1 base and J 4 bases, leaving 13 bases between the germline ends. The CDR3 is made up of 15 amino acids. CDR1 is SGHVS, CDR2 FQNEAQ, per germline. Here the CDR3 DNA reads TGTGCCAGCAGCTTAGAGGGGTCTTTGAGCTATGGCTACACCTTC. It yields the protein CASSLEGSLSYGYTF. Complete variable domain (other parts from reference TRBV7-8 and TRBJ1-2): GAGVSQSPRYKVAKRGQDVALRCDPISGHVSLFWYQQALGQGPEFLTYFQNEAQLDKSGLPSDRFFAERPEGSVSTLKIQRTQQEDSAVYLCASSLEGSLSYGYTFGSGTRLTVV.

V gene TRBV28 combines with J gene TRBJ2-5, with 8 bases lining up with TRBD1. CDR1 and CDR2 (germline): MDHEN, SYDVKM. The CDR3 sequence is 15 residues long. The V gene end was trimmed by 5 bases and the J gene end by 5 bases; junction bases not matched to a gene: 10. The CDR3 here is CASSPGQALVETQYF. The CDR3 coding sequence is TGTGCCAGCAGTCCGGGACAGGCGCTGGTGGAGACCCAGTACTTC.

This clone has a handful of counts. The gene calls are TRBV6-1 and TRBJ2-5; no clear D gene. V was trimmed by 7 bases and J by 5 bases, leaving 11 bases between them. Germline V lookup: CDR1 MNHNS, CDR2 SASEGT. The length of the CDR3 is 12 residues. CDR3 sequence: CASTHYGETQYF. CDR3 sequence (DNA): TGTGCCAGCACTCACTACGGGGAGACCCAGTACTTC.